The 5 T cell receptor beta chains below were found in one sample sequenced in a study of identical twins. TCRdb processed the 5' RACE reads anew with MiXCR; each CDR3 protein has one entry. There are roughly 1.6 million distinct CDR3 sequences in the sample; around 33% occur only once, and about 0.27% lies in the top ten. The sample taken for sequencing was cord blood. The receptors come from a newborn girl in good health.

The sample holds a few counts of this clonotype. The chain links TRBV10-3 to TRBJ1-2; TRBD1 matches 8 bases. Germline V CDR1 and CDR2: ENHRY, SYGVKD. This CDR3 contains 11 residues. The V gene end was trimmed by 8 bases and the J gene end by 4 bases; junction bases not matched to a gene: 0. The CDR3 region is CAIGTGYGYTF. CDR3 DNA sequence: TGTGCCATCGGGACAGGCTATGGCTACACCTTC.

This clonotype came up a few times. The rearrangement joins TRBV10-3 to TRBJ1-4, with a possible D match to TRBD1 (5 bases). With 2 bases removed from V and 7 bases from J, the gap between germline ends came to 11 bases. This CDR3 spans 14 amino acids. Germline V gives CDR1 ENHRY, CDR2 SYGVKD. CDR3 amino acids: CAISEAQGGEKLFF. CDR3 bases: TGTGCCATCAGTGAGGCGCAGGGAGGTGAAAAACTGTTTTTT.

This chain connects TRBV3-1 to TRBJ2-2; 11 nucleotides line up with TRBD1. Trimming at V came to 4 bases and at J to 3 bases, leaving 4 bases not matched to a gene. CDR1 is LGHDT and CDR2 is YNNKEL in the germline V gene (reference sequence). This CDR3 has 16 amino acids. The CDR3 is CASSPGQGAYTGELFF. Written as DNA, the CDR3 is TGTGCCAGCAGCCCCGGACAGGGGGCATACACCGGGGAGCTGTTTTTT.

The gene calls are TRBV21-1 and TRBJ2-3; the table's D call TRBD2 went unverified against the DNA. TRBV21-1 is deemed a pseudogene. The CDR3 is made up of 21 amino acids. In nucleotides, the CDR3 is TGTGCCAGCAGCAAATTGAAAGGGCTAGCGGGAGGGCCCCCAACTTCAGATACGCAGTATTTT. This gives the protein CASSKLKGLAGGPPTSDTQYF.

A few counts support this clonotype. The V and J genes are TRBV9 and TRBJ1-4; TRBD1 matches 11 bases. J lost 4 bases, V lost 2 bases, and 10 bases had no gene match. The germline V gene has CDR1 SGDLS and CDR2 YYNGEE. The CDR3 is 18 residues long. The CDR3, as DNA: TGTGCCAGCAGCGTCTTACCGGGACAGGGGGGAGTTAATGAAAAACTGTTTTTT. Encoded protein: CASSVLPGQGGVNEKLFF.